A selection of T cell receptor beta chains follows, all from one sample in a study of T cell changes during pregnancy in multiple sclerosis. Generated by immunoSEQ multiplex PCR, the TCRdb table keeps only in-frame clones and is missing some. The repertoire consists of 100,000 to 130,000 clones, with 85% to 95% occurring once and the leading ten covering roughly 0.82%. The sample was peripheral blood, taken in the third trimester of pregnancy. The receptors come from a female donor in good health, enrolled as a control in a pregnancy study. The CDR3 runs from the conserved cysteine through the conserved F or W. Each record gives: D gene, clone size, V gene, J gene, CDR3 DNA, CDR3 protein. A D gene is named only where the DNA matches it firmly. Clone size, where shown, is once, few, many, or a class for clones that have expanded.

>TRBD1|-|TRBV7-3|TRBJ2-2
TGTGCCAGCAGCACATTCGGACAGGGGGTAACAAACACCGGGGAGCTGTTTTTT
CASSTFGQGVTNTGELFF
>-|-|TRBV18|TRBJ1-1
TGTGCCAGCTCACCAAATCTCGGACAGAACACTGAAGCTTTCTTT
CASSPNLGQNTEAFF
>TRBD2|-|TRBV18|TRBJ2-5
TGTGCCAGCTCAGCCAATAGCGGGGGCCAAGAGACCCAGTACTTC
CASSANSGGQETQYF
>-|-|TRBV7-3|TRBJ2-5
TGTGCCAGCAGCTTTGACAGACAAGAGACCCAGTACTTC
CASSFDRQETQYF
>-|-|TRBV15|TRBJ2-1
TGTGCCACCAGCAGAGTATCGGCGGGGTCCCTAAGCTCCTACAATGAGCAGTTCTTC
CATSRVSAGSLSSYNEQFF
>TRBD1|once|TRBV4-3|TRBJ1-1
TGCGCCAGCAGCCAGGAGACAGGGGTTGAGGGCACTGAAGCTTTCTTT
CASSQETGVEGTEAFF
>TRBD1|-|TRBV6-1|TRBJ2-3
TGTGCCAGCAGTACCGGGACAGGGGGCCCAGATACGCAGTATTTT
CASSTGTGGPDTQYF
>TRBD1|-|TRBV9|TRBJ2-7
TGTGCCAGCAGCGGAGGGACAGGGCAAGGCGAGCAGTACTTC
CASSGGTGQGEQYF
>-|-|TRBV2|TRBJ2-7
TGTGCCAGCAGGAGGGCGTATGAGCAGTACTTC
CASRRAYEQYF
>TRBD1|-|TRBV5-4|TRBJ2-6
TGTGCCAGCAGCCCGTACAGGGGGCGATCTTCTGGGGCCAACGTCCTGACTTTC
CASSPYRGRSSGANVLTF
>-|-|TRBV15|TRBJ2-7
TGTGCCACCAGCAGGGGAACGGGACACTACTACGAGCAGTACTTC
CATSRGTGHYYEQYF
>TRBD1|-|TRBV30|TRBJ1-2
TGTGCCTGCCACGCGGGACAGGGTCGCTATGGCTACACCTTC
CACHAGQGRYGYTF
>TRBD2|-|TRBV4-3|TRBJ2-7
TGCGCCAGCAGTCCGGACGCTAGCGGGGTGTACGAGCAGTACTTC
CASSPDASGVYEQYF
>-|few|TRBV10-3|TRBJ2-7
TGTGCCATCAGTGAAGGGGGCTACGAGCAGTACTTC
CAISEGGYEQYF
>-|-|TRBV4-1|TRBJ1-2
TGCGCCAGCAGCCAGTATGAAGACGGAGTTTTGACCTATGGCTACACCTTC
CASSQYEDGVLTYGYTF
>-|-|TRBV10-3|TRBJ1-4
TGTGCCATCAGAGAGGGTGGGGCCGATAATGAAAAACTGTTTTTT
CAIREGGADNEKLFF
>TRBD1|-|TRBV18|TRBJ1-1
TGTGCCAGCTCACCCCAGGGGGCTGCAGTTGAAGCTTTCTTT
CASSPQGAAVEAFF
>TRBD2|-|TRBV19|TRBJ2-7
TGTGCCAGTAGCTCGGGACTAGCAGAACGCGAGCAGTACTTC
CASSSGLAEREQYF
>-|-|TRBV30|TRBJ1-5
TGTGCCTGGAGCCGGGACATTACGGGCAATCAGCCCCAGCATTTT
CAWSRDITGNQPQHF
>-|-|TRBV6-1|TRBJ1-6
TGTGCCAGCAGTGAACCTGTCAGGGGCGATAATTCACCCCTCCACTTT
CASSEPVRGDNSPLHF
>-|once|TRBV30|TRBJ2-5
TGTGCCTGGAGTTATGGGGCCAGGCAAGAGACCCAGTACTTC
CAWSYGARQETQYF
>-|-|TRBV6-5|TRBJ2-2
TGTGCCAGCAGTTACTGGACTAACACCGGGGAGCTGTTTTTT
CASSYWTNTGELFF
>-|-|TRBV4-3|TRBJ1-4
TGCGCCAGCAGCCAAGAAGGGGTCTCTAAACTGTTTTTT
CASSQEGVSKLFF
>-|-|TRBV9|TRBJ1-1
TGTGCCAGCAGCGTAGTCGGGGGAGAGGCTTTCTTT
CASSVVGGEAFF
>-|-|TRBV4-3|TRBJ1-6
TGCGCCAGCAGCCCGTTCACGGGAACAAGTAATTCACCCCTCCACTTT
CASSPFTGTSNSPLHF
>TRBD1|once|TRBV30|TRBJ1-5
TGTGCCTGGGATCACAGGGGATCAATATCGCCCCAGCATTTT
CAWDHRGSISPQHF
>-|once|TRBV6-5|TRBJ1-4
TGTGCCAGCAGCTCCGGGATGTCTAATGAAAAACTGTTTTTT
CASSSGMSNEKLFF
>-|-|TRBV4-1|TRBJ2-2
TGCGCCAGCAGCGATACCGGGGCGAACACCGGGGAGCTGTTTTTT
CASSDTGANTGELFF
>-|few|TRBV16|TRBJ1-3
TGTGCCAGCAGCCTTCAGGGAGGCACTGGAAACACCATATATTTT
CASSLQGGTGNTIYF
>-|-|TRBV6-5|TRBJ2-5
TGTGCCAGCAGCTCGGACTATGAGTACCAAGAGACCCAGTACTTC
CASSSDYEYQETQYF
>-|-|TRBV6-1|TRBJ1-5
TGTGCCAGCAGTGGGGGGCTGGGTTACAATCAGCCCCAGCATTTT
CASSGGLGYNQPQHF
>TRBD1|-|TRBV7-2|TRBJ1-1
TGTGCCAGCAGCCCCCGGACAGGGTACACTGAAGCTTTCTTT
CASSPRTGYTEAFF
>TRBD1|-|TRBV9|TRBJ2-3
TGTGCCAGCAGCCTAGGGGGACAGGGGCCTATCCATTGGCAGTATTTT
CASSLGGQGPIHWQYF
>-|-|TRBV13|TRBJ2-7
TGTGCCAGCAGCCGGGGACTCTTTAGCTCCTACGAGCAGTACTTC
CASSRGLFSSYEQYF
>-|-|TRBV11-2|TRBJ2-7
TGTGCCAGCACCCCCGCCGGGGGCTACGAGCAGTACTTC
CASTPAGGYEQYF
>TRBD1|-|TRBV9|TRBJ1-3
TGTGCCAGCAGCGCCCCGGGACAGGGGGGAAACACCATATATTTT
CASSAPGQGGNTIYF
>-|-|TRBV6-5|TRBJ1-6
TGTGCCAGCACCCGGGACATCTTAAATTCACCCCTCCACTTT
CASTRDILNSPLHF
>TRBD1|-|TRBV7-2|TRBJ1-3
TGTGCCAGCAGCCAAGCGACAGGGGCCGGAAACACCATATATTTT
CASSQATGAGNTIYF
>-|-|TRBV5-4|TRBJ2-7
TGTGCCAGCAGCTCGGACGGGGGGCGTGCCTACGAGCAGTACTTC
CASSSDGGRAYEQYF
>TRBD2|-|TRBV6-1|TRBJ2-1
TGTGCCAGCGGACCTTTGACGGGGGGGCCTAATGAGCAGTTCTTC
CASGPLTGGPNEQFF
>TRBD1|-|TRBV2|TRBJ2-2
TGTGCCAGCAGTGGAGACAGGGGGCACACCGGGGAGCTGTTTTTT
CASSGDRGHTGELFF
>-|once|TRBV11-2|TRBJ1-4
TGTGCCAGCAGTCCTGCAACTGCAACTAATGAAAAACTGTTTTTT
CASSPATATNEKLFF
>TRBD1|-|TRBV19|TRBJ1-3
TGTGCCAGTAGTATGACGTGGGGACAGCGGTCTGGAAACACCATATATTTT
CASSMTWGQRSGNTIYF
>-|-|TRBV11-3|TRBJ1-1
TGTGCCAGCAGCTTAGATTCGGGGGCTGAAGCTTTCTTT
CASSLDSGAEAFF
>-|-|TRBV11-2|TRBJ1-3
TGTGCCAGCAGCTTAATACTGGGAAACACCATATATTTT
CASSLILGNTIYF
>-|-|TRBV30|TRBJ1-1
TGTGCCTGGAAAGGGGCAAATACGAACACTGAAGCTTTCTTT
CAWKGANTNTEAFF
>-|-|TRBV9|TRBJ1-6
TGTGCCAGCAGCGTTGGCACCCATAATTCACCCCTCCACTTT
CASSVGTHNSPLHF
>-|-|TRBV19|TRBJ1-2
TGTGCCAGTATTAGAGGCGACGGACAGCAATATGGCTACACCTTC
CASIRGDGQQYGYTF
>TRBD1|-|TRBV7-9|TRBJ1-1
TGTGCCAGCAGCTTCAATTCGGGACAGGATGGGCACACTGAAGCTTTCTTT
CASSFNSGQDGHTEAFF
>-|-|TRBV7-2|TRBJ1-1
TGTGCCAGCAGCTTGAGGCAGCCGAACACTGAAGCTTTCTTT
CASSLRQPNTEAFF
>TRBD2|-|TRBV6-4|TRBJ2-3
TGTGCCAGCAGTGACTCGATCGGCGGGGGGGGGACAGATACGCAGTATTTT
CASSDSIGGGGTDTQYF
>-|few|TRBV2|TRBJ1-1
TGTGCCAGCAGTCACAGGGATGGGACGAACACTGAAGCTTTCTTT
CASSHRDGTNTEAFF
>TRBD1|-|TRBV7-3|TRBJ2-5
TGTGCCAGCAGCTTAAACATGAGGGGGCTAGGTGAGACCCAGTACTTC
CASSLNMRGLGETQYF
>TRBD1|once|TRBV18|TRBJ1-6
TGTGCCAGCTCACGCGGACAGGGGGAGGGTTCACCCCTCCACTTT
CASSRGQGEGSPLHF
>TRBD1|-|TRBV7-2|TRBJ1-2
TGTGCCAGCAGCACCCGGACAGGGGGCTATGGCTACACCTTC
CASSTRTGGYGYTF